This T cell receptor (beta chain) comes out of a study of CD8 T cells in ankylosing spondylitis. General study results and limits: For ankylosing spondylitis blood, a TCR beta motif of eight or nine highly homologous variants appeared characteristic.

TCRdb fed the 5' RACE reads into MiXCR, producing one record per CDR3 protein. The top ten hold around 6.8% of the sample, which has approximately 260,000 distinct CDR3 sequences, around 9.1% seen once. The CDR3 is made up of 13 amino acids. Trimming cost V 6 bases and J 9 bases; bases outside gene matches: 10. Many counts were recorded for this clonotype. No antigen is known for it. V gene TRBV12-3 or TRBV12-4 combines with J gene TRBJ1-1; 7 bases agree with TRBD1. The material sequenced was blood, either unsorted or a sorted T cell fraction (not recorded which). This receptor was obtained from a male donor with ankylosing spondylitis or in good health (not recorded which). In nucleotides, the CDR3 is TGTGCCAGCAGCAGAGACAGGGAGGGGAAAGCTTTCTTT. Translating gives CASSRDREGKAFF.